One and the same sample provided the 18 T cell receptor beta chains below, sequenced in a study of blood T cell repertoires in COVID-19. Assay: immunoSEQ multiplex PCR; the TCRdb copy retains only in-frame clones and omits some. The sample carries 200,000 to 250,000 clones, 65% to 85% recorded once. Input material: peripheral blood. The receptors come from a woman in her 30s with COVID-19, enrolled during active disease.

This clone was seen a few times. Other DNA sequences in the same sample also yield this CDR3. The chain uses TRBV7-2 and TRBJ1-1; D perhaps matches TRBD1 (5 bases). The V end was cut by 0 bases, the J end by 2 bases, with 7 bases between. The CDR3 runs 14 residues. Germline-derived CDR1 and CDR2 are SGHTA and FQGNSA. CDR3 in DNA: TGTGCCAGCAGCTTAGCGGGGCAAAACACTGAAGCTTTCTTT. It specifies CASSLAGQNTEAFF.

The V and J genes are TRBV6-5 and TRBJ1-1; no clear D gene. V lost 4 bases to trimming and J lost 3 bases, with 9 bases between them. The CDR3 is made up of 13 amino acids. The V gene's germline CDR1 is MNHEY and CDR2 SVGAGI. CDR3 nucleotides: TGTGCCAGCAGTTCTTTGAGGCACACTGAAGCTTTCTTT. This translates into CASSSLRHTEAFF.

As for this clone: Other DNA sequences of this sample code for an identical CDR3. The rearrangement joins TRBV29-1 to TRBJ2-1; the D is unclear. Germline CDR1 is SQVTM and CDR2 is ANQGSEA. The V end lost 4 bases, the J end lost 1 base, and 8 bases lay between the germline ends. The CDR3 runs 13 residues. CDR3 bases: TGCAGCGTTGTGGCCAGGTCCTACAATGAGCAGTTCTTC. The encoded protein is CSVVARSYNEQFF.

V usage is TRBV7-2 and J usage is TRBJ2-2; TRBD2 aligns across 12 bases. Trimming took 5 bases from V and 5 from J; bases not matched to a gene: 6. Germline values: CDR1 SGHTA, CDR2 FQGNSA. The CDR3 is 16 amino acids. The CDR3 DNA reads as TGTGCCAGCAGCCCTGCTAGCGGGGGGGCAACCGGGGAGCTGTTTTTT. Translated, it gives CASSPASGGATGELFF.

The gene calls are TRBV19 and TRBJ2-3; 8 bases are a match to TRBD2. Germline CDR1 LNHDA, CDR2 SQIVND (reference sequence). Trimming at V came to 9 bases and at J to 5 bases, leaving 13 bases not matched to a gene. The CDR3 covers 15 residues. Here the CDR3 DNA reads TGTGCCAGCACTCCGGTTAGCGGGACGATAGATACGCAGTATTTT. This encodes CASTPVSGTIDTQYF.

The rearrangement joins TRBV19 to TRBJ2-3; 7 bases are a match to TRBD2. Per the germline V gene, CDR1 is LNHDA and CDR2 is SQIVND (reference sequence). V lost 8 bases and J lost 4; bases outside the gene matches: 12. The CDR3 runs 15 residues. The CDR3 DNA reads TGTGCCAGTCGTACCTCGGGCGGGAGTGCAGATACGCAGTATTTT. The encoded protein is CASRTSGGSADTQYF.

The chain links TRBV7-2 to TRBJ1-4, with 8 bases identical to TRBD1. Germline CDR1 is SGHTA and CDR2 is FQGNSA. The CDR3 has 15 residues. V lost 0 bases to trimming and J lost 6 bases; unmatched junction nucleotides: 3. CDR3 sequence (DNA): TGTGCCAGCAGCTTAGCCAGGGGGCTTGATGAAAAACTGTTTTTT. It yields the protein CASSLARGLDEKLFF. Full variable domain (outside the CDR3, taken from reference TRBV7-2 and TRBJ1-4): GAGVSQSPSNKVTEKGKDVELRCDPISGHTALYWYRQSLGQGLEFLIYFQGNSAPDKSGLPSDRFSAERTGGSVSTLTIQRTQQEDSAVYLCASSLARGLDEKLFFGSGTQLSVL.

This sequence joins TRBV27 and TRBJ1-5; D possibly corresponds to TRBD1 (6 bases). V gave up 1 base and J gave up 0 bases, with 10 bases separating them. This CDR3 region has 16 residues. Germline V lookup: CDR1 MNHEY, CDR2 SMNVEV (reference sequence). The CDR3 DNA reads as TGTGCCAGCAGTTTATACCCGGACAGTAGCAATCAGCCCCAGCATTTT. Translating it yields CASSLYPDSSNQPQHF.

The rearrangement uses TRBV27 and TRBJ1-6; D possibly corresponds to TRBD1 (6 bases). Trimming left V 3 bases short and J 7 bases short, with 10 bases between. Germline-derived CDR1 and CDR2 are MNHEY and SMNVEV (reference sequence). The CDR3 has 14 amino acids. CDR3 sequence reads: CASSLAGANSPLHF. CDR3 nucleotide sequence: TGTGCCAGCAGTTTGGCAGGGGCCAATTCACCCCTCCACTTT.

As regards this clone: The same CDR3 is also encoded by other DNA sequences in this sample. V is TRBV12-3 or TRBV12-4 and J is TRBJ1-2; D unclear. The CDR3 consists of 13 residues. The ends were cut back, 3 bases at V and 0 bases at J, with 5 bases in the middle. The CDR3 loop reads CASSLDSNYGYTF. The CDR3 DNA reads TGTGCCAGCAGTTTGGACTCTAACTATGGCTACACCTTC.

The V call is TRBV27, the J call TRBJ1-1; weak D call: TRBD1 (6 bases). Trimming stripped 3 bases from V and 4 bases from J, with 12 bases between. The CDR3 totals 14 residues. Germline V CDR1 and CDR2: MNHEY, SMNVEV (reference sequence). CDR3 region: CASSLRGLGTEAFF. Written as DNA, the CDR3 is TGTGCCAGCAGTTTGCGGGGGCTAGGCACTGAAGCTTTCTTT.

The rearrangement uses TRBV4-2 and TRBJ1-2; the D is unclear. The CDR3 is made up of 13 amino acids. Trimming pared 4 bases from V and 3 bases from J, leaving 9 bases between. CDR1 and CDR2 from the germline V gene are LGHNA and YNFKEQ. Here the CDR3 reads CASSPLFDYGYTF. DNA of the CDR3: TGTGCCAGCAGCCCCCTCTTCGACTATGGCTACACCTTC.

The chain uses TRBV5-1 and TRBJ2-7; 14 positions match TRBD2. The CDR3 has 17 amino acids. The germline V gene has CDR1 SGHRS and CDR2 YFSETQ. The junction had 7 bases not matched to a gene; V was cut back by 4 bases and J by 1 base. The CDR3 DNA reads TGCGCCAGCAGCCCGGGGACTAGCGGGGGCCGGTCCTACGAGCAGTACTTC. Protein sequence: CASSPGTSGGRSYEQYF. Based on the CDR3 plus reference TRBV5-1 and TRBJ2-7, the full variable domain is KAGVTQTPRYLIKTRGQQVTLSCSPISGHRSVSWYQQTPGQGLQFLFEYFSETQRNKGNFPGRFSGRQFSNSRSEMNVSTLELGDSALYLCASSPGTSGGRSYEQYFGPGTRLTVT.

This rearrangement joins TRBV11-1 to TRBJ2-3; 9 bases match TRBD1. Germline assignment: CDR1 SGHAT and CDR2 FQDESV (reference sequence). Trimming cost V 4 bases and J 1 base; bases outside gene matches: 3. The length of the CDR3 is 15 residues. This chain's CDR3 is CASSWRTGGTDTQYF. The DNA for the CDR3 is TGTGCCAGCAGCTGGAGGACAGGGGGCACAGATACGCAGTATTTT.

The CDR3 region is CASSPLGVAGGRETQYF. CDR3 DNA: TGTGCCAGCAGCCCCCTGGGGGTAGCGGGGGGGCGGGAGACCCAGTACTTC. V is TRBV27 and J is TRBJ2-5; 11 nucleotides line up with TRBD2. Germline CDR1 and CDR2: MNHEY and SMNVEV (reference sequence). The CDR3 loop spans 17 amino acids. The trim removed 6 bases at V and 5 bases at J, leaving 14 bases unmatched.

The chain joins TRBV19 to TRBJ2-1; D not resolved. CDR3 length: 14 amino acids. Deletions cut 11 bases from V and 0 bases from J, with 14 bases between. CDR1 and CDR2 from the germline V gene are LNHDA and SQIVND (reference sequence). CDR3 in amino acids: CAVSATGSYNEQFF. The CDR3, as DNA: TGTGCCGTAAGTGCCACTGGCTCCTACAATGAGCAGTTCTTC.

This chain links TRBV5-7 with TRBJ1-1, with 10 bases fitting TRBD1. TRBV5-7 is labeled an ORF, and its function is uncertain. The CDR3 is made up of 16 amino acids. V was clipped by 1 base and J by 3 bases; unmatched bases: 6. The CDR3, as DNA: TGTGCCAGCAGCTTGATGACAGGGGGCAAGGACACTGAAGCTTTCTTT. It encodes CASSLMTGGKDTEAFF.

CDR3: CASSARDSPSLYEQYF. The CDR3 DNA sequence: TGTGCCAGCAGTGCACGGGACAGTCCCTCGCTCTACGAGCAGTACTTC. V and J are TRBV7-9 and TRBJ2-7, with 7 bases matching TRBD1. The CDR3 is 16 residues long. Germline V lookup: CDR1 SEHNR, CDR2 FQNEAQ (reference sequence). Unmatched junction bases numbered 14, after V lost 6 bases and J lost 3 bases.